This is a list of T cell receptor beta chains from one sample in a study of blood T cell repertoires in COVID-19. Method: immunoSEQ multiplex PCR; TCRdb's copy keeps in-frame clones and lacks some. The sample shows approximately 330,000 clones, roughly 87% of them seen only once. The sequencing sample was made of peripheral blood. These receptors were obtained from a man younger than 45 with COVID-19, enrolled during active disease. Each CDR3 is given with its conserved first and last residue. Fields, in order: clone size, D gene, J gene, V gene, CDR3 DNA, CDR3 protein. D genes are given only for firm matches. Size tells how often a clone was seen (once, few, many) or the class of an expanded clone, and some rows leave it out.

size: NA; D: TRBD2; J: TRBJ2-3; V: TRBV7-3; DNA: TGTGCCAGCAGCATACGGACTAGCGGGGGCGTAGATACGCAGTATTTT; CDR3: CASSIRTSGGVDTQYF
size: many; D: TRBD2; J: TRBJ2-3; V: TRBV5-6; DNA: TGTGCCAGCAGCAATAGCGGGAGGGTTTCAGATACGCAGTATTTT; CDR3: CASSNSGRVSDTQYF
size: NA; D: NA; J: TRBJ2-3; V: TRBV28; DNA: TGTGCCAGCAGTTTCGTTGCGGGCACAGATACGCAGTATTTT; CDR3: CASSFVAGTDTQYF
size: NA; D: NA; J: TRBJ1-1; V: TRBV7-2; DNA: TGTGCCAGCAGCTTAACCAGGACTATTGAAGCTTTCTTT; CDR3: CASSLTRTIEAFF
size: NA; D: TRBD1; J: TRBJ2-1; V: TRBV28; DNA: TGTGCCAGCAGTTCCCCCGGGACAGGGGAGAATGAGCAGTTCTTC; CDR3: CASSSPGTGENEQFF
size: NA; D: TRBD1; J: TRBJ1-6; V: TRBV3-1/TRBV3-2; DNA: TGTGCCAGCAGCCCCCGGGACAGGGAAGGTTCACCCCTCCACTTT; CDR3: CASSPRDREGSPLHF
size: NA; D: TRBD1; J: TRBJ1-6; V: TRBV7-2; DNA: TGTGCCAGCAGCGCAACACCAGGGGGCGCGAATTCACCCCTCCACTTT; CDR3: CASSATPGGANSPLHF
size: once; D: NA; J: TRBJ1-1; V: TRBV5-4; DNA: TGTGCCAGCAGCTTGGTGTCCGGGGTGGGCACTGAAGCTTTCTTT; CDR3: CASSLVSGVGTEAFF
size: NA; D: NA; J: TRBJ1-6; V: TRBV28; DNA: TGTGCCAGCAGACGAAGTAGCTCCTATAATTCACCCCTCCACTTT; CDR3: CASRRSSSYNSPLHF
size: NA; D: NA; J: TRBJ2-7; V: TRBV6-5; DNA: TGTGCCAGCAGCACCACCAGGGGAGAGCAGTACTTC; CDR3: CASSTTRGEQYF
size: few; D: NA; J: TRBJ1-2; V: TRBV7-8; DNA: TGTGCCAGCAGCTTAGTGACAGCAGCTAACTATGGCTACACCTTC; CDR3: CASSLVTAANYGYTF
size: NA; D: NA; J: TRBJ2-7; V: TRBV28; DNA: TGTGCCAGCAGTTTATGGCCCCGGTCGGAGCAGTACTTC; CDR3: CASSLWPRSEQYF
size: NA; D: NA; J: TRBJ2-1; V: TRBV5-1; DNA: TGCGCCAGCAGCTTGGGGACAGTTTACAATGAGCAGTTCTTC; CDR3: CASSLGTVYNEQFF
size: NA; D: TRBD1; J: TRBJ1-5; V: TRBV19; DNA: TGTGCCAGTAGGCCGGGACAGGGTTCTCAGCCCCAGCATTTT; CDR3: CASRPGQGSQPQHF
size: NA; D: NA; J: TRBJ2-5; V: TRBV5-4; DNA: TGTGCCAGCAGCTGGCCGATTGGGGCAGAGACCCAGTACTTC; CDR3: CASSWPIGAETQYF
size: NA; D: NA; J: TRBJ2-1; V: TRBV4-3; DNA: TGCGCCAGCAGCCAGCCCCAGGTTTCCTCCTACAATGAGCAGTTCTTC; CDR3: CASSQPQVSSYNEQFF
size: NA; D: NA; J: TRBJ1-2; V: TRBV30; DNA: TGTGCCTGGACACTCATTAACTATGGCTACACCTTC; CDR3: CAWTLINYGYTF
size: NA; D: TRBD1; J: TRBJ2-7; V: TRBV19; DNA: TGTGCCAGTAGCGACAGGGGGCACTACGAGCAGTACTTC; CDR3: CASSDRGHYEQYF
size: NA; D: TRBD2; J: TRBJ2-3; V: TRBV6-5; DNA: TGTGCCACCGCGCCGGGAGGGACAGATACGCAGTATTTT; CDR3: CATAPGGTDTQYF
size: once; D: NA; J: TRBJ1-2; V: TRBV4-3; DNA: TGCGCCAGCAGCCCCAGGTCATTAGCTAACTATGGCTACACCTTC; CDR3: CASSPRSLANYGYTF
size: NA; D: NA; J: TRBJ1-1; V: TRBV5-1; DNA: TGCGCCAGCAGCCAGCAGGCGGGGAACACTGAAGCTTTCTTT; CDR3: CASSQQAGNTEAFF
size: once; D: NA; J: TRBJ1-4; V: TRBV25-1; DNA: TGTGCCAGCAGTGAATTTGAGATTGCAACTAATGAAAAACTGTTTTTT; CDR3: CASSEFEIATNEKLFF
size: NA; D: NA; J: TRBJ1-2; V: TRBV5-1; DNA: TGCGCCAGCAGCTTGGAGGTCAGGTACCCTTCTGGAGGCTACACCTTC; CDR3: CASSLEVRYPSGGYTF
size: NA; D: NA; J: TRBJ2-1; V: TRBV21-1; DNA: TGTGCCAGCAGCCCCGGACAGCTGATGTTATACAATGAGCAGTTCTTC; CDR3: CASSPGQLMLYNEQFF
size: NA; D: TRBD2; J: TRBJ2-3; V: TRBV6-1; DNA: TGTGCCAGCAGTGTACCGACTAGCGGGACCACTAGCACAGATACGCAGTATTTT; CDR3: CASSVPTSGTTSTDTQYF
size: NA; D: TRBD1; J: TRBJ1-6; V: TRBV30; DNA: TGTGCCTGGGGATGGGACAGGGATAATTCACCCCTCCACTTT; CDR3: CAWGWDRDNSPLHF
size: NA; D: TRBD1; J: TRBJ1-3; V: TRBV28; DNA: TGTGCCAGCAGGAAGGAGGGGGCGAATGGAAACACCATATATTTT; CDR3: CASRKEGANGNTIYF
size: NA; D: NA; J: TRBJ1-1; V: TRBV19; DNA: TGTGCCAGTAGTCTCGGGACTTTGAACACTGAAGCTTTCTTT; CDR3: CASSLGTLNTEAFF
size: NA; D: TRBD1; J: TRBJ2-7; V: TRBV18; DNA: TGTGCCAGCACGGCCCAGACAGGGACCTACGAGCAGTACTTC; CDR3: CASTAQTGTYEQYF
size: NA; D: TRBD1; J: TRBJ2-6; V: TRBV7-3; DNA: TGTGCCAGCAGCTCACCGACAGGGGTCGTCTCTGGGGCCAACGTCCTGACTTTC; CDR3: CASSSPTGVVSGANVLTF
size: NA; D: NA; J: TRBJ1-1; V: TRBV7-9; DNA: TGTGCCAGCAGCTTCTCTGGGCTTAAGGACACTGAAGCTTTCTTT; CDR3: CASSFSGLKDTEAFF